What follows describes a single T cell receptor beta chain. Its antigen is as yet unknown. MiXCR, applied by TCRdb to the 5' RACE reads, yields one record per CDR3 protein. The table shows 30,000 to 45,000 distinct CDR3 sequences, with 15% to 20% occurring only once. The source of the sample is a study of CD8 T cells in ankylosing spondylitis. Overall study findings and caveats: Reportedly, disease-linked clones are significantly enriched in ankylosing spondylitis patients' matched synovial fluid.

Sequencing input: blood. The source of this sequence is a male donor with ankylosing spondylitis or in good health (not recorded which).

The CDR3 sequence: CASSPRGSSSYEQYF. Here the CDR3 DNA reads TGTGCCAGCAGCCCCAGGGGCAGTTCAAGCTACGAGCAGTACTTC. The genes are TRBV7-6 and TRBJ2-7; D possibly corresponds to TRBD1 (6 bases). V was clipped by 5 bases and J by 3 bases, with 17 bases between them. The CDR3 covers 15 residues. Germline lookup yields CDR1 SGHVS and CDR2 FNYEAQ.